A selection of T cell receptor beta chains follows, all from one sample in a study of cytomegalovirus exposure and HLA in healthy donors. Method: immunoSEQ multiplex PCR; TCRdb's copy keeps in-frame clones and lacks some. The sample consists of over 150,000 clones, about four fifths of them appearing once. Input material: PBMCs. These TCRs come from a man aged 25 to 40 in good health and CMV-seronegative. The CDR3 runs from the conserved cysteine through the conserved F or W. Each record gives: D gene, clone size, J gene, V gene, CDR3 protein, CDR3 DNA. A D gene is named only where the DNA matches it firmly. Where a row states a size, it is once, few, many or the class of an expanded clone; other rows omit it.

D: .; size: .; J: TRBJ2-3; V: TRBV18; CDR3: CASSPSGVGTQYF; DNA: TGTGCCAGCTCCCCTTCGGGTGTCGGTACGCAGTATTTT
D: .; size: .; J: TRBJ2-5; V: TRBV4-3; CDR3: CASSPGGETQYF; DNA: TGCGCCAGCAGCCCTGGGGGGGAGACCCAGTACTTC
D: TRBD1; size: .; J: TRBJ1-5; V: TRBV11-1; CDR3: CASSSDRDWPQHF; DNA: TGTGCCAGCAGCTCGGACAGGGATTGGCCCCAGCATTTT
D: .; size: .; J: TRBJ1-5; V: TRBV28; CDR3: CASLEDSSNQPQHF; DNA: TGTGCCAGCCTGGAGGACAGTAGCAATCAGCCCCAGCATTTT
D: .; size: .; J: TRBJ2-7; V: TRBV28; CDR3: CASSFGVGAYEQYF; DNA: TGTGCCAGCAGTTTTGGTGTAGGGGCTTACGAGCAGTACTTC
D: .; size: .; J: TRBJ1-5; V: TRBV10-2; CDR3: CASSGTSRSNQPQHF; DNA: TGCGCCAGCAGTGGGACTTCTCGTAGCAATCAGCCCCAGCATTTT
D: .; size: .; J: TRBJ1-4; V: TRBV5-1; CDR3: CASSSGVDSGGRVANEKLFF; DNA: TGCGCCAGCAGCTCGGGGGTGGACAGCGGAGGGAGGGTGGCTAATGAAAAACTGTTTTTT
D: .; size: .; J: TRBJ2-1; V: TRBV10-3; CDR3: CAISLANDYNEQFF; DNA: TGTGCCATCAGTCTAGCGAATGACTACAATGAGCAGTTCTTC
D: TRBD1; size: .; J: TRBJ1-5; V: TRBV27; CDR3: CASSLRRSQGRLSNQPQHF; DNA: TGTGCCAGCAGTTTACGGCGTTCACAGGGGCGCTTGAGCAATCAGCCCCAGCATTTT
D: TRBD1; size: once; J: TRBJ1-1; V: TRBV28; CDR3: CASIPPIGTGRGLGTEAFF; DNA: TGTGCCAGCATTCCCCCCATTGGGACAGGGAGAGGTTTAGGTACTGAAGCTTTCTTT
D: .; size: .; J: TRBJ1-5; V: TRBV7-2; CDR3: CASSPRGDQPQHF; DNA: TGTGCCAGCAGCCCCCGGGGAGATCAGCCCCAGCATTTT
D: .; size: .; J: TRBJ2-4; V: TRBV29-1; CDR3: CSVEPFGLNIQYF; DNA: TGCAGCGTTGAGCCCTTTGGGCTTAACATTCAGTACTTC
D: TRBD2; size: .; J: TRBJ2-1; V: TRBV13; CDR3: CASSLLQGAGDNEQFF; DNA: TGTGCCAGCAGCTTACTGCAAGGAGCGGGGGACAATGAGCAGTTCTTC
D: .; size: .; J: TRBJ2-3; V: TRBV28; CDR3: CASSETPRTDTQYF; DNA: TGTGCCAGCAGTGAGACACCCCGTACAGATACGCAGTATTTT